These 29 T cell receptor beta chains were all obtained from the same sample, sequenced in a study of cytomegalovirus exposure and HLA in healthy donors. PCR was performed using 60 Vbeta and 13 Jbeta primers. Measured with immunoSEQ multiplex PCR; TCRdb has only the in-frame clones, and not every one. The sample gives 100,000 to 130,000 clones, around 73% of which show up once; about 8% is in the top ten. The sequencing sample was made of PBMCs. Every receptor here comes from a man younger than 45 in good health and CMV-seronegative.

This clone was found a few times. The chain carries TRBV7-3 and TRBJ2-1; D is unresolved. The V and J ends lost 7 bases and 5 bases respectively, with 12 bases between them. Germline values: CDR1 SGHTA, CDR2 FQGTGA. The CDR3 is made up of 13 amino acids. The CDR3 DNA reads as TGTGCCAGCACCCTCCTGAGAAACAATGAGCAGTTCTTC. Its protein product is CASTLLRNNEQFF.

The chain has TRBV29-1 and TRBJ2-3; TRBD2 matches at 7 bases. Germline loops: CDR1 SQVTM, CDR2 ANQGSEA. Unmatched junction bases numbered 11, after V lost 4 bases and J lost 1 base. The CDR3 loop spans 16 amino acids. CDR3 amino acids: CSVGALAGEGTDTQYF. In nucleotides, the CDR3 is TGCAGCGTTGGCGCCTTGGCGGGAGAGGGCACAGATACGCAGTATTTT.

This chain uses TRBV7-2 with TRBJ2-7; possibly TRBD2 for D (6 bases). The V gene lost 4 bases and the J gene lost 1 base, with 14 bases spanning the gap. From germline, CDR1 is SGHTA and CDR2 FQGNSA. The CDR3 runs to 15 residues. CDR3 sequence (DNA): TGTGCCAGCAGCTCGACCGGGACTGGATCCTACGAGCAGTACTTC. Its protein is CASSSTGTGSYEQYF.

This chain joins TRBV27 and TRBJ1-2; 7 nucleotides match TRBD1. The germline V gene encodes CDR1 MNHEY and CDR2 SMNVEV (reference sequence). This CDR3 spans 17 amino acids. V lost 5 bases, J lost 5 bases, and 17 bases stayed unmatched. This CDR3 reads CASSPTSTGEHSYGYTF. CDR3 nucleotides: TGTGCCAGCAGTCCTACTTCCACAGGGGAACACTCTTATGGCTACACCTTC.

The J gene is TRBJ2-2, the V gene TRBV25-1; D perhaps matches TRBD1 (6 bases). CDR3 length: 16 amino acids. Per germline, CDR1 MGHDK and CDR2 SYGVNS. Deletions cut 2 bases from V and 2 bases from J, with 12 bases between. The CDR3: CASSEPLGHNTGELFF. In DNA form, the CDR3 reads TGTGCCAGCAGTGAACCTCTGGGACATAACACCGGGGAGCTGTTTTTT.

The CDR3 spells CASSANPGQGVTQYF. As DNA, the CDR3 is TGTGCCAGCAGTGCAAATCCGGGACAGGGCGTGACCCAGTACTTC. V is TRBV6-1 and J is TRBJ2-5, with 9 bases that match TRBD1. Germline CDR1 MNHNS, CDR2 SASEGT. J gave up 7 bases and V 4 bases, and 10 bases lay outside the gene matches. The CDR3 length is 15 residues.

Judged by abundance, this clone is large. The V gene is TRBV5-1, the J gene TRBJ1-1; 7 positions match TRBD1. This CDR3 is 16 amino acids long. V lost 1 base to trimming and J lost 4 bases; unmatched junction nucleotides: 10. Germline values: CDR1 SGHRS, CDR2 YFSETQ. CDR3 loop: CASSLSVSGGSTEAFF. The CDR3, as DNA: TGCGCCAGCAGCTTGTCGGTGTCAGGGGGAAGCACTGAAGCTTTCTTT.

This chain joins TRBV23-1 and TRBJ2-6; 10 bases fit TRBD1. TRBV23-1 belongs to the ORF category, with a function that is uncertain. The junction had 6 bases not matched to a gene; V was cut back by 4 bases and J by 0 bases. The CDR3 spans 18 residues. Here the CDR3 reads CASSPRDRGGSGANVLTF. The CDR3 DNA is TGCGCCAGCAGTCCCCGGGACAGGGGCGGCTCTGGGGCCAACGTCCTGACTTTC.

The CDR3 DNA is TGCGCCAGCAGCTTGACAGGGGCGCTTATGGAGACCCAGTACTTC. This sequence encodes CASSLTGALMETQYF. The chain has TRBV5-1 and TRBJ2-5, with 7 bases identical to TRBD1. Germline CDR1 reads SGHRS; CDR2 reads YFSETQ. CDR3 size: 15 residues. V lost 1 base to trimming and J lost 5 bases; unmatched junction nucleotides: 8.

The V call is TRBV12-5, the J call TRBJ1-1; tentative D call: TRBD1 (6 bases). The CDR3 sequence is 12 residues long. Trimming shortened V by 7 bases and J by 5 bases, and 11 bases separated the two germline ends. Germline values: CDR1 LGHNT, CDR2 FRNRAP. The CDR3 DNA is TGTGCTAGTGCCTTGGGGGCAACTGAAGCTTTCTTT. It is translated as CASALGATEAFF.

This clone occurred a few times. This sequence joins TRBV29-1 and TRBJ2-1; the match to TRBD1 covers 11 bases. The J segment lost 5 bases and the V segment lost 4 bases, leaving 7 bases of the junction unmatched. The CDR3 sequence is 15 residues long. CDR1 and CDR2 (germline): SQVTM, ANQGSEA. The CDR3 is CSVVGGTGGHNEQFF. CDR3 sequence (DNA): TGCAGCGTTGTTGGTGGGACAGGGGGGCACAATGAGCAGTTCTTC.

J is TRBJ1-2 and V is TRBV5-6, with 8 bases that match TRBD1. CDR1 is SGHDT and CDR2 is YYEEEE in the germline V gene. The CDR3 loop spans 13 amino acids. Trimming removed 1 base from V and 7 bases from J; junction bases left unmatched: 3. The CDR3 here is CASSLTGGVGYTF. In nucleotides, the CDR3 is TGTGCCAGCAGCTTGACAGGGGGGGTTGGCTACACCTTC.

The rearrangement links TRBV7-9 to TRBJ2-5; D remains ambiguous. Between the trimmed V and J ends, which lost 6 bases and 0 bases, there was a span of 11 bases. This CDR3 is built from 14 residues. CDR1 is SEHNR, CDR2 FQNEAQ, per germline (reference sequence). Here the CDR3 reads CASSARRNQETQYF. CDR3 DNA sequence: TGTGCCAGCAGTGCCAGGCGAAACCAAGAGACCCAGTACTTC.

The chain combines TRBV15 with TRBJ1-6; the D gene is possibly TRBD1 (5 bases). This CDR3 region has 18 residues. V lost 0 bases and J 5 bases, leaving 17 bases between the germline ends. The germline V gene encodes CDR1 LNHNV and CDR2 YYDKDF (reference sequence). CDR3: CATSRDFGAGGNNSPLHF. CDR3 in DNA: TGTGCCACCAGCAGAGATTTTGGGGCCGGGGGGAATAATTCACCCCTCCACTTT.

The chain carries TRBV27 and TRBJ1-5; 9 bases line up with TRBD1. Germline V gives CDR1 MNHEY, CDR2 SMNVEV (reference sequence). This CDR3 has 16 residues. Germline trimming cut 6 bases from V and 7 bases from J; bases unmatched to any gene: 13. In DNA form, the CDR3 reads TGTGCCAGCAGCACTACACAGGGGGCGAGGGACCAGCCCCAGCATTTT. Its protein is CASSTTQGARDQPQHF.

This chain joins TRBV15 and TRBJ1-1, with unresolved D. The CDR3 sequence is 14 residues long. The germline V gene has CDR1 LNHNV and CDR2 YYDKDF (reference sequence). V was trimmed by 4 bases and J by 1 base, leaving 10 bases between them. The CDR3 protein is CATSIRSGNTEAFF. Here the CDR3 DNA reads TGTGCCACCAGCATCAGATCTGGGAACACTGAAGCTTTCTTT.

The chain employs TRBV6-5 and TRBJ1-2; D not resolved. The germline V gene has CDR1 MNHEY and CDR2 SVGAGI. V was pared by 5 bases and J by 2 bases, with 9 bases between. The CDR3 extends over 13 amino acids. CDR3 nucleotides: TGTGCCAGCAGTCCAACAAGAAACTATGGCTACACCTTC. Translating gives CASSPTRNYGYTF.

Worth noting for this clone: Other DNA sequences in the sample encode the same CDR3. J is TRBJ1-1 and V is TRBV7-3; TRBD1 is a possible D gene (6 bases). Germline V lookup: CDR1 SGHTA, CDR2 FQGTGA. Trimming stripped 5 bases from V and 1 base from J, with 8 bases between. The CDR3 consists of 13 residues. CDR3 amino acids: CASSLQGNTEAFF. CDR3 DNA sequence: TGTGCCAGCAGCCTACAGGGGAACACTGAAGCTTTCTTT.

This CDR3 is CAISESVSGYNEQFF. The CDR3 DNA sequence: TGTGCCATCAGTGAGTCTGTTAGCGGGTACAATGAGCAGTTCTTC. The rearrangement links TRBV10-3 to TRBJ2-1; 7 bases fit TRBD2. This CDR3 is 15 amino acids long. V gave up 0 bases and J gave up 4 bases; unmatched junction bases: 3. Germline values: CDR1 ENHRY, CDR2 SYGVKD.

V gene TRBV5-1 combines with J gene TRBJ2-3; TRBD2 matches at 7 bases. The CDR3 runs to 16 residues. The V and J ends lost 0 bases and 2 bases, in that order; junction bases with no gene match: 6. Germline V gene lookup returns CDR1 SGHRS and CDR2 YFSETQ. CDR3 loop: CASSLGASGDTDTQYF. CDR3 DNA sequence: TGCGCCAGCAGCTTGGGGGCTAGCGGAGACACAGATACGCAGTATTTT.

This chain uses TRBV5-1 with TRBJ2-7; 7 bases match TRBD1. V lost 6 bases and J lost 2; bases outside the gene matches: 5. The CDR3 length is 13 residues. CDR1 SGHRS and CDR2 YFSETQ come from the germline V gene. The CDR3 nucleotides are TGCGCCAGCACGACAGGGTCGCCCTACGAGCAGTACTTC. Its translation: CASTTGSPYEQYF.

This clone was seen only a few times. The gene calls are TRBV18 and TRBJ2-5; TRBD2 agrees at 12 bases. The CDR3 length is 17 residues. V gave up 2 bases and J gave up 4 bases; unmatched junction bases: 8. Germline CDR1 and CDR2: KGHSH and LQKENI. CDR3: CASSPNAPSGGGETQYF. The CDR3 nucleotides read TGTGCCAGCTCACCAAACGCCCCTAGCGGGGGGGGAGAGACCCAGTACTTC.

The V call is TRBV19, the J call TRBJ1-1; perhaps TRBD1 as D (6 bases). V lost 6 bases to trimming and J lost 1 base, with 15 bases between them. CDR1 LNHDA and CDR2 SQIVND come from the germline V gene (reference sequence). There are 15 residues in the CDR3. Here the CDR3 reads CASSPHPTGNTEAFF. The CDR3 bases are TGTGCCAGTAGCCCTCACCCGACAGGGAACACTGAAGCTTTCTTT.

The chain combines TRBV11-3 with TRBJ2-2; 11 bases are shared with TRBD2. CDR3 length equals 15 residues. Unmatched junction bases numbered 1, after V lost 4 bases and J lost 3 bases. CDR1 and CDR2 (germline): SGHNT, YENEEA. The CDR3: CASSSGLADTGELFF. The CDR3 DNA follows: TGTGCCAGCAGCTCGGGACTAGCGGACACCGGGGAGCTGTTTTTT.

This rearrangement joins TRBV7-9 to TRBJ2-7; a possible D gene is TRBD1 (7 bases). CDR3 size: 15 residues. Germline CDR1 SEHNR, CDR2 FQNEAQ (reference sequence). The ends were cut back, 5 bases at V and 4 bases at J, with 18 bases in the middle. The CDR3 DNA sequence: TGTGCCAGCAGCCCCCTGGGAGGACAGGTGTACGAGCAGTACTTC. As protein: CASSPLGGQVYEQYF.

This clone was counted between two and nine times. Distinct nucleotide sequences in the sample also encode this CDR3. The rearrangement links TRBV9 to TRBJ2-1; 7 bases are shared with TRBD2. Germline CDR1 is SGDLS and CDR2 is YYNGEE. This CDR3 spans 15 amino acids. Trimming at V came to 0 bases and at J to 3 bases, leaving 3 bases not matched to a gene. The CDR3 region is CASSVAGGGYNEQFF. Here the CDR3 DNA reads TGTGCCAGCAGCGTAGCGGGGGGAGGCTACAATGAGCAGTTCTTC. The whole variable domain, remainder taken from reference TRBV9 and TRBJ2-1, is DSGVTQTPKHLITATGQRVTLRCSPRSGDLSVYWYQQSLDQGLQFLIQYYNGEERAKGNILERFSAQQFPDLHSELNLSSLELGDSALYFCASSVAGGGYNEQFFGPGTRLTVL.

The rearrangement joins TRBV29-1 to TRBJ2-7; TRBD1 is a possible D gene (5 bases). The CDR3 runs to 12 residues. The V end was cut by 5 bases, the J end by 2 bases, with 10 bases between. In germline, CDR1 is SQVTM, CDR2 ANQGSEA. The DNA of the CDR3 is TGCAGCGTTTCGGCAGGGACCTACGAGCAGTACTTC. This encodes CSVSAGTYEQYF.

The sample holds a few counts of this clone. The rearrangement uses TRBV6-5 and TRBJ1-5; D gene unclear. The germline V gene has CDR1 MNHEY and CDR2 SVGAGI. This CDR3 is 15 amino acids long. V shed 0 bases and J shed 4 bases, with 10 bases lying between them. In nucleotides, the CDR3 is TGTGCCAGCAGTTACTCAGCAGGATCGAATCAGCCCCAGCATTTT. Amino acids: CASSYSAGSNQPQHF.

The V and J genes are TRBV11-2 and TRBJ1-3, with 8 bases fitting TRBD1. The CDR3 is 15 amino acids. V shed 3 bases and J 4 bases; nucleotides not matched to a gene: 5. Germline V CDR1 and CDR2: SGHAT, FQNNGV. CDR3 nucleotides: TGTGCCAGCAGCTTTACCAGGGGGCGAGGAAACACCATATATTTT. This sequence encodes CASSFTRGRGNTIYF. The whole variable domain, filled in from reference TRBV11-2 and TRBJ1-3, reads EAGVAQSPRYKIIEKRQSVAFWCNPISGHATLYWYQQILGQGPKLLIQFQNNGVVDDSQLPKDRFSAERLKGVDSTLKIQPAKLEDSAVYLCASSFTRGRGNTIYFGEGSWLTVV.